The rows below give T cell receptor beta chains drawn from one sample of a study of cytomegalovirus exposure and HLA in healthy donors. Sequenced by immunoSEQ multiplex PCR; TCRdb stores in-frame clones only, minus some. Of approximately 150,000 clones listed, almost 85% were seen once; the top ten hold more than 1.5%. Sequencing was done on a sample of PBMCs. These receptors were obtained from a woman in her thirties or forties in good health and CMV-seronegative. The CDR3 runs from the conserved cysteine through the conserved F or W. Fields, in order: D gene, J gene, clone size, V gene, CDR3 protein, CDR3 DNA. The D gene is left open where the match is weak. Expanded clones get a size class; other rows say once, few or many, or leave the size out.

>TRBD1|TRBJ2-6|-|TRBV28
CASEQGASSGANVLTF
TGTGCCAGCGAACAGGGGGCTAGCTCTGGGGCCAACGTCCTGACTTTC
>TRBD2|TRBJ2-1|-|TRBV7-9
CASSSGLAYNEQFF
TGTGCCAGCAGTTCGGGACTAGCCTACAATGAGCAGTTCTTC
>-|TRBJ2-1|-|TRBV5-1
CASSLDGPGVLNEQFF
TGCGCCAGCAGCTTGGACGGCCCGGGAGTTTTGAATGAGCAGTTCTTC
>-|TRBJ1-5|-|TRBV2
CASRATGIPYQPQHF
TGTGCCAGCAGGGCGACAGGCATACCGTATCAGCCCCAGCATTTT
>-|TRBJ1-5|-|TRBV10-3
CAISESRQPQHF
TGTGCCATCAGTGAGTCTCGTCAGCCCCAGCATTTT
>-|TRBJ2-3|once|TRBV28
CASTHTVSSKFLTDTQYF
TGTGCCAGCACCCATACAGTTTCATCCAAGTTTTTGACAGATACGCAGTATTTT
>TRBD1|TRBJ1-2|few|TRBV7-3
CASSWTGGNLVYGYTF
TGTGCCAGCAGCTGGACAGGGGGTAATCTTGTCTATGGCTACACCTTC
>TRBD2|TRBJ2-2|-|TRBV30
CAWSLRTSGSATGELFF
TGTGCCTGGAGTCTTCGGACTAGCGGGAGTGCCACCGGGGAGCTGTTTTTT
>-|TRBJ2-7|-|TRBV19
CASSIIQGSNEQYF
TGTGCCAGTAGTATAATACAGGGCAGCAACGAGCAGTACTTC
>TRBD2|TRBJ2-1|-|TRBV4-3
CASSQSPGTSGNNEQFF
TGCGCCAGCAGCCAAAGCCCGGGAACTAGCGGAAACAATGAGCAGTTCTTC
>-|TRBJ1-6|-|TRBV30
CAWSDDRINSPLHF
TGTGCCTGGAGTGATGACAGGATTAATTCACCCCTCCACTTT
>-|TRBJ2-3|-|TRBV7-9
CASSSRGLGTDTQYF
TGTGCCAGCAGCTCACGGGGTCTGGGCACAGATACGCAGTATTTT
>-|TRBJ1-5|few|TRBV19
CASSKDRPNQPQHF
TGTGCCAGTAGTAAGGACAGACCAAATCAGCCCCAGCATTTT
>TRBD1|TRBJ1-2|-|TRBV5-4
CASSRQGSSLYGYTF
TGTGCCAGCAGCCGACAGGGTTCATCCCTCTATGGCTACACCTTC
>-|TRBJ1-6|-|TRBV29-1
CSVGTDNNSPLHF
TGCAGCGTTGGGACAGATAATAATTCACCCCTCCACTTT
>-|TRBJ2-3|-|TRBV21-1
CASSKVCHNTSDTQYF
TGTGCCAGCAGCAAAGTGTGTCACAACACCTCAGATACGCAGTATTTT
>-|TRBJ2-5|-|TRBV7-2
CASSGLQGYETQYF
TGTGCCAGCAGCGGTTTACAGGGATACGAGACCCAGTACTTC
>-|TRBJ1-2|-|TRBV27
CASSRQFALGGYTF
TGTGCCAGCAGCCGACAGTTCGCTCTAGGAGGCTACACCTTC